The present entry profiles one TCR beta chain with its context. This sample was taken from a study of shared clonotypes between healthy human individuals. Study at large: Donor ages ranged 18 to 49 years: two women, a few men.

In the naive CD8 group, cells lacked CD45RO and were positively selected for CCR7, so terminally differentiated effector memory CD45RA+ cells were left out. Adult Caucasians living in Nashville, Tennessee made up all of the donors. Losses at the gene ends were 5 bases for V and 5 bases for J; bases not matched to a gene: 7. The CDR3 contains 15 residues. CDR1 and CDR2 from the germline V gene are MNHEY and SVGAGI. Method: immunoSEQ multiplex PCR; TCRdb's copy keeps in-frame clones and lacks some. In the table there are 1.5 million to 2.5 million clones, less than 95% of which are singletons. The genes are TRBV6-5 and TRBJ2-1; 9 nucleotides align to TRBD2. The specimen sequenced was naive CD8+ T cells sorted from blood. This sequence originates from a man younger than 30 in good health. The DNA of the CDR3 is TGTGCCAGCAGTACAGGACTAGCGCGCGACAATGAGCAGTTCTTC. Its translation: CASSTGLARDNEQFF.